This TCR beta chain comes out of a study of response to subunit inactivated influenza vaccine. This clonotype has a count of ten or more. One entry per CDR3 protein, called by TCRdb with MiXCR from the RT-PCR reads. The sample consists of 500,000 to 750,000 distinct CDR3 sequences, approximately 15% of them appearing once. The V gene lost 1 base and the J gene lost 2 bases, with 9 bases spanning the gap. The CDR3 spans 14 residues. Germline-derived CDR1 and CDR2 are SGHTA and FQGNSA. The chain is built from TRBV7-2 and TRBJ2-7; D is unclear. This sequence originates from a man aged 50 to 59 who received an inactivated influenza vaccine. The material was PBMCs from blood, obtained 12 days after vaccination. The CDR3 here is CASSLGAGPYEQYF. For the CDR3, the DNA is TGTGCCAGCAGCTTAGGTGCAGGCCCCTACGAGCAGTACTTC.